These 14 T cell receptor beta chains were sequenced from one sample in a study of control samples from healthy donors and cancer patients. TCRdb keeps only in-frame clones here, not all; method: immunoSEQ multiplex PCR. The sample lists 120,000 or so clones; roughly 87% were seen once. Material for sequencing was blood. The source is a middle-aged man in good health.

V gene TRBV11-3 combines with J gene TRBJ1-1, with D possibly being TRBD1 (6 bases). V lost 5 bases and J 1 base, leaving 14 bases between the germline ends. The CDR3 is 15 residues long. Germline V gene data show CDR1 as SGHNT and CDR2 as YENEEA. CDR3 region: CASSPRGAGNTEAFF. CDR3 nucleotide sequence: TGTGCCAGCAGCCCTCGGGGGGCAGGGAACACTGAAGCTTTCTTT. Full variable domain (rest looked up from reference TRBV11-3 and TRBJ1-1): EAGVVQSPRYKIIEKKQPVAFWCNPISGHNTLYWYLQNLGQGPELLIRYENEEAVDDSQLPKDRFSAERLKGVDSTLKIQPAELGDSAVYLCASSPRGAGNTEAFFGQGTRLTVV.

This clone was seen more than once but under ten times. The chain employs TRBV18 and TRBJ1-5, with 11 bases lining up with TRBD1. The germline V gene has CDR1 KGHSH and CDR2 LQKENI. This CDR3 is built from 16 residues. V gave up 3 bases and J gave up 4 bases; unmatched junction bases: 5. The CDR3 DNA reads TGTGCCAGCTCACCGTGGACAGGGGGCGAAAATCAGCCCCAGCATTTT. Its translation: CASSPWTGGENQPQHF.

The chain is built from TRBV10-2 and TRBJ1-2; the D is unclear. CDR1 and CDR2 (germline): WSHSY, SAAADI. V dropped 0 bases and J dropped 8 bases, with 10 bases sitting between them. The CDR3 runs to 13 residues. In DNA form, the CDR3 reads TGCGCCAGCAGTGAGTCGGCCAACGGAGGCTACACCTTC. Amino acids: CASSESANGGYTF.

CDR3 in DNA: TGTGCCACCGGACTAGCGCAACAAGAGACCCAGTACTTC. Residues: CATGLAQQETQYF. This chain joins TRBV10-3 and TRBJ2-5; 9 nucleotides align to TRBD2. After removal of 10 bases from V and 2 bases from J, the junction contained 5 bases not matched to a gene. The CDR3 is 13 residues long. Looked up from germline, CDR1 is ENHRY and CDR2 is SYGVKD.

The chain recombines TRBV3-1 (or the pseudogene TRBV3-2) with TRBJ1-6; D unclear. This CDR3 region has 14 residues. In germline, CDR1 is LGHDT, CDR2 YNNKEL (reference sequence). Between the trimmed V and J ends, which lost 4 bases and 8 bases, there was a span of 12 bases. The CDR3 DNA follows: TGTGCCAGCAGCCCACTAAATAGGGATTCACCCCTCCACTTT. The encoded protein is CASSPLNRDSPLHF.

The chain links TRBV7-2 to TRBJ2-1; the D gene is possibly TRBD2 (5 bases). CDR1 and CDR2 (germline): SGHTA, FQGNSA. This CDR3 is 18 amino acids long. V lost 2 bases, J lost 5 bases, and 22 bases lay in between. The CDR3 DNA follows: TGTGCCAGCAGCTTATCTGAGAGGCTAGAGGCCGGGAACAATGAGCAGTTCTTC. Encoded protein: CASSLSERLEAGNNEQFF.

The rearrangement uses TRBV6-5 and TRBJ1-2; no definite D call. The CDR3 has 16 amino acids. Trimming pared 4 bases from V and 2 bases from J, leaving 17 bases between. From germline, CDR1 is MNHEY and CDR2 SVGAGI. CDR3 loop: CASSLMPLTSNYGYTF. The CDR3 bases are TGTGCCAGCAGTTTGATGCCCCTGACATCGAACTATGGCTACACCTTC.

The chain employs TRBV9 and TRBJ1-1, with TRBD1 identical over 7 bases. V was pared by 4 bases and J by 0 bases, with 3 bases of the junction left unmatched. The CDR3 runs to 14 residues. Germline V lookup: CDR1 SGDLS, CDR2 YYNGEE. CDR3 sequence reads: CASSQGGLNTEAFF. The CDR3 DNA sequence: TGTGCCAGCAGCCAGGGGGGTTTGAACACTGAAGCTTTCTTT.

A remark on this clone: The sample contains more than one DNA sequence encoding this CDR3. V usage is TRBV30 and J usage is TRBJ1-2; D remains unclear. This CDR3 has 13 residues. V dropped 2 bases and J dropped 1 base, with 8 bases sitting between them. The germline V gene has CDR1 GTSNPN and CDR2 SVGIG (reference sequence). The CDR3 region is CAWSLGINYGYTF. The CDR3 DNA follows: TGTGCCTGGAGTTTAGGGATTAACTATGGCTACACCTTC.

CDR3 nucleotide sequence: TGTGCCAGCAGCCAAGGCACGTGGAGGGCTGGAAACACCATATATTTT. Its translation is CASSQGTWRAGNTIYF. The chain recombines TRBV14 with TRBJ1-3; D gene unclear. Germline V gives CDR1 SGHDN, CDR2 FVKESK. The CDR3 is made up of 16 amino acids. V was pared by 1 base and J by 2 bases, with 12 bases between.

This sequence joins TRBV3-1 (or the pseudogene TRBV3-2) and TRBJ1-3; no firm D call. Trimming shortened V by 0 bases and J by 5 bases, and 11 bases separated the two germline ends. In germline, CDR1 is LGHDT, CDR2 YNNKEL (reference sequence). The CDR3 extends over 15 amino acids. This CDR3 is CASSQDPGSRNTIYF. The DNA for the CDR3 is TGTGCCAGCAGCCAAGATCCGGGATCCCGAAACACCATATATTTT.

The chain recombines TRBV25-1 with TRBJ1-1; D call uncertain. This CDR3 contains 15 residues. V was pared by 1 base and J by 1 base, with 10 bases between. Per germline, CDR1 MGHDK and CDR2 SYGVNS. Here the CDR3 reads CASSEFEGPNTEAFF. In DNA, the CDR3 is TGTGCCAGCAGTGAATTTGAGGGCCCGAACACTGAAGCTTTCTTT.

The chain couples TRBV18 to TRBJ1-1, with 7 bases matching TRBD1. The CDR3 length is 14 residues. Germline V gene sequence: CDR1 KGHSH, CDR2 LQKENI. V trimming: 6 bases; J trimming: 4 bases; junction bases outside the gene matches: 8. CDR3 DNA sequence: TGTGCCAGCTCCGGACAGGCCGCAGGCACTGAAGCTTTCTTT. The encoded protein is CASSGQAAGTEAFF.

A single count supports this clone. The CDR3 nucleotides read TGTGCCAGCAGCTTAGCGGAAAGCTACGAGCAGTACTTC. Residues: CASSLAESYEQYF. The rearrangement links TRBV7-7 to TRBJ2-7; D is unclear. The CDR3 has 13 residues. Trimming cost V 0 bases and J 3 bases, with 6 bases left between them. CDR1 and CDR2 from the germline V gene are SSHAT and FNYEAQ (reference sequence).